The 24 T cell receptor beta chains below were found in one sample sequenced in a study of T cells in Graves' hyperthyroidism and ophthalmopathy. RNA transcripts gave rise to amplified TCR beta CDR3 regions. During a first-round RT-PCR of the TCR CDR3, the HTBI primer set was used. TCRdb re-derived calls from the multiplex PCR reads in MiXCR, one entry per CDR3 protein. The repertoire includes about 610,000 distinct CDR3 sequences, 14% to 15% of them detected once, and over 3.5% sits in the top ten. The sequenced sample was blood. These receptors came from a woman aged 40 to 50 with Graves' ophthalmopathy.

In this sample, this clonotype turned up many times. The chain's CDR3 is CASSLPRTSGRVTSGEQYF. The CDR3 DNA sequence: TGTGCCAGCAGCTTACCCCGGACTAGCGGGAGGGTCACCTCGGGCGAGCAGTACTTC. The chain uses TRBV11-3 and TRBJ2-7; TRBD2 aligns across 15 bases. V was pared by 2 bases and J by 6 bases, with 14 bases of the junction left unmatched. The CDR3 has 19 amino acids. Germline V gene data show CDR1 as SGHNT and CDR2 as YENEEA.

This clonotype was counted at least ten times. This chain links TRBV12-3 or TRBV12-4 with TRBJ1-5, with a tentative D call TRBD1 (6 bases). The CDR3 length is 12 residues. Between the trimmed V and J ends, which lost 8 bases and 5 bases, there was a span of 10 bases. Here the CDR3 reads CASCTGYQPQHF. The CDR3 DNA follows: TGTGCCAGCTGTACAGGGTATCAGCCCCAGCATTTT.

The sample holds many counts of this clonotype. The rearrangement joins TRBV12-3 or TRBV12-4 to TRBJ2-5; D is uncertain. Trimming pared 1 base from V and 4 bases from J, leaving 10 bases between. This CDR3 region has 14 residues. CDR3 DNA sequence: TGTGCCAGCAGTTTAGAACCTAACGGAGAGACCCAGTACTTC. Translation: CASSLEPNGETQYF.

This clonotype has ten or more counts. The rearrangement links TRBV18 to TRBJ2-7; D remains unclear. Trimming stripped 6 bases from V and 0 bases from J, with 9 bases between. CDR3 size: 13 residues. CDR1 and CDR2 (germline): KGHSH, LQKENI. For the CDR3, the DNA is TGTGCCAGCTCGGCCACAAGCTCCTACGAGCAGTACTTC. This translates into CASSATSSYEQYF.

At least ten counts were recorded for this clonotype. In nucleotides, the CDR3 is TGTGCCAGCAGTCCTCTCTCCCGGGACAGGGTTGAAGCTTTCTTT. The encoded protein is CASSPLSRDRVEAFF. This chain joins TRBV12-3 or TRBV12-4 and TRBJ1-1; TRBD1 matches 9 bases. The CDR3 sequence is 15 residues long. V lost 5 bases, J lost 7 bases, and 11 bases stayed unmatched.

There are many counts of this clonotype. This sequence joins TRBV6-5 and TRBJ2-2; D unclear. Germline CDR1 MNHEY, CDR2 SVGAGI. V lost 2 bases and J 9 bases, leaving 13 bases between the germline ends. The CDR3 extends over 14 amino acids. CDR3 loop: CASSYTDGGRELFF. The CDR3 nucleotides read TGTGCCAGCAGTTACACGGACGGTGGAAGGGAGCTGTTTTTT.

The sample holds many counts of this clonotype. The V call is TRBV6-2 or TRBV6-3, the J call TRBJ2-7, with a tentative D call TRBD2 (6 bases). CDR1 is MNHEY, CDR2 SVGEGT, per germline. The V gene lost 6 bases and the J gene lost 5 bases, with 14 bases spanning the gap. CDR3 length: 13 amino acids. CDR3 DNA: TGTGCCAGCAGCCTACTCCGGAGGGACGAGCAGTACTTC. This sequence encodes CASSLLRRDEQYF.

This clonotype was detected a few times. This rearrangement joins TRBV28 to TRBJ2-2; D not certain. CDR3 length: 16 residues. Germline loops: CDR1 MDHEN, CDR2 SYDVKM. The V end lost 6 bases, the J end lost 0 bases, and 14 bases lay between the germline ends. CDR3 sequence (DNA): TGTGCCAGCAGCTTTCCCGACGGGCCGAACACCGGGGAGCTGTTTTTT. Residues: CASSFPDGPNTGELFF. Full variable domain (rest looked up from reference TRBV28 and TRBJ2-2): DVKVTQSSRYLVKRTGEKVFLECVQDMDHENMFWYRQDPGLGLRLIYFSYDVKMKEKGDIPEGYSVSREKKERFSLILESASTNQTSMYLCASSFPDGPNTGELFFGEGSRLTVL.

This clonotype was observed a few times. The genes are TRBV19 and TRBJ1-2; D may be TRBD1 (5 bases). Germline V CDR1 and CDR2: LNHDA, SQIVND (reference sequence). Trimming removed 3 bases from V and 4 bases from J, with 9 bases in between. The CDR3 spans 13 residues. CDR3 in DNA: TGTGCCAGTAGTATGGGACGGATCTATGGCTACACCTTC. It translates to CASSMGRIYGYTF.

In its sample, this clonotype was seen many times. J is TRBJ1-3 and V is TRBV4-1; no clear D gene. Looked up from germline, CDR1 is MGHRA and CDR2 is YSYEKL. V was cut by 1 base and J by 0 bases, with 4 bases left in between. The length of the CDR3 is 14 residues. The CDR3 reads CASSQGSSGNTIYF. In nucleotides, the CDR3 is TGCGCCAGCAGCCAAGGGAGCTCTGGAAACACCATATATTTT.

This clonotype was detected ten times or more. V is TRBV28 and J is TRBJ1-5; D call uncertain. The germline CDR1 and CDR2 sequences are MDHEN and SYDVKM. The CDR3 loop spans 14 amino acids. V shed 2 bases and J shed 7 bases, with 12 bases lying between them. This CDR3 reads CASSLMGGSQPQHF. The CDR3 DNA is TGTGCCAGCAGTTTAATGGGTGGCTCACAGCCCCAGCATTTT.

The table lists this clonotype with a few counts. This chain joins TRBV27 and TRBJ2-5, with D possibly TRBD1 on 5 matching bases. The length of the CDR3 is 13 residues. The germline V and J ends were trimmed by 8 bases and 4 bases, with 14 bases remaining between them. CDR1 and CDR2 (germline): MNHEY, SMNVEV (reference sequence). The CDR3 DNA is TGTGCCAGCGGCAGGGTCCCCAGAGAGACCCAGTACTTC. Protein sequence: CASGRVPRETQYF.

This clonotype appeared many times. The rearrangement links TRBV24-1 to TRBJ2-7; a weak D match, TRBD1 (6 bases). V was shortened by 2 bases and J by 3 bases, with 13 bases between the two germline ends. This CDR3 region has 15 residues. Germline V lookup: CDR1 KGHDR, CDR2 SFDVKD. Written as DNA, the CDR3 is TGTGCCACCAGTGATTCGGGCAGGGGAATCTACGAGCAGTACTTC. This translates into CATSDSGRGIYEQYF.

The V gene is TRBV18, the J gene TRBJ2-7; 7 positions match TRBD1. This CDR3 region has 16 residues. J was trimmed by 3 bases and V by 3 bases; bases with no gene match: 11. CDR1 and CDR2 from the germline V gene are KGHSH and LQKENI. The CDR3 sequence: CASSPTPTGSSYEQYF. CDR3 bases: TGTGCCAGCTCACCGACCCCGACAGGGAGCAGCTACGAGCAGTACTTC.

This clonotype was found a few times. The chain is built from TRBV6-5 and TRBJ2-7, with D possibly matching TRBD1 (5 bases). The CDR3 is 17 amino acids. Germline V gene sequence: CDR1 MNHEY, CDR2 SVGAGI. V was shortened by 0 bases and J by 3 bases, with 18 bases between the two germline ends. The CDR3 region is CASSYSLPGQGFYEQYF. In nucleotides, the CDR3 is TGTGCCAGCAGTTACTCGCTTCCCGGACAAGGATTCTACGAGCAGTACTTC.

This clonotype was detected many times. V gene TRBV4-2 combines with J gene TRBJ1-5; no firm D call. The germline V and J ends were trimmed by 0 bases and 7 bases, with 10 bases remaining between them. Germline CDR1 reads LGHNA; CDR2 reads YNFKEQ. The CDR3 spans 14 residues. CDR3 bases: TGTGCCAGCAGCCAAGAAGATCTCCGCCAGCCCCAGCATTTT. Amino acid sequence: CASSQEDLRQPQHF.

This clonotype was seen many times. V gene TRBV4-3 combines with J gene TRBJ2-5, with a possible D match to TRBD1 (6 bases). The CDR3 contains 15 residues. Per the germline V gene, CDR1 is LGHNA and CDR2 is YSLEER. V gave up 5 bases and J gave up 4 bases, with 17 bases separating them. The CDR3 bases are TGCGCCAGCAGCACACAGGGAACTGTAGGAGAGACCCAGTACTTC. The encoded protein is CASSTQGTVGETQYF.

This chain joins TRBV7-3 and TRBJ1-6, with D maybe TRBD1 (5 bases). The CDR3 runs to 15 residues. V lost 8 bases to trimming and J lost 10 bases, with 21 bases between them. Germline V gives CDR1 SGHTA, CDR2 FQGTGA. DNA of the CDR3: TGTGCCAGCGGGACCGTTTTGGTCCCGGGGTCACCCCTCCACTTT. Translating it yields CASGTVLVPGSPLHF.

Many counts were recorded for this clonotype. The chain uses TRBV7-8 and TRBJ2-7; TRBD2 agrees at 11 bases. The germline gives CDR1 SGHVS, CDR2 FQNEAQ. V shed 2 bases and J 3 bases; nucleotides not matched to a gene: 6. CDR3 size: 16 residues. CDR3 DNA: TGTGCCAGCAGCTTATCCCTAGCGGGAGGTGACTACGAGCAGTACTTC. Protein: CASSLSLAGGDYEQYF. Full variable domain (missing parts from reference TRBV7-8 and TRBJ2-7): GAGVSQSPRYKVAKRGQDVALRCDPISGHVSLFWYQQALGQGPEFLTYFQNEAQLDKSGLPSDRFFAERPEGSVSTLKIQRTQQEDSAVYLCASSLSLAGGDYEQYFGPGTRLTVT.

This clonotype has a count of ten or more. J is TRBJ2-7 and V is TRBV12-3 or TRBV12-4; D is undetermined. The CDR3 totals 14 residues. V was clipped by 3 bases and J by 3 bases, with 12 bases between them. The CDR3 loop is CASSFGGKHYEQYF. The CDR3 DNA is TGTGCCAGCAGTTTTGGCGGAAAACACTACGAGCAGTACTTC.

This clonotype has more than one count but fewer than ten. J is TRBJ2-5 and V is TRBV4-2; 11 positions match TRBD1. V was pared by 1 base and J by 5 bases, with 6 bases of the junction left unmatched. The germline CDR1 and CDR2 sequences are LGHNA and YNFKEQ. There are 16 residues in the CDR3. DNA for the CDR3: TGTGCCAGCAGCCAAGCCGGGACAGGGGGGAGGGAGACCCAGTACTTC. Amino acid sequence: CASSQAGTGGRETQYF.

This clonotype occurred many times. V usage is TRBV20-1 and J usage is TRBJ2-7; TRBD2 matches at 8 bases. Germline V gene lookup returns CDR1 DFQATT and CDR2 SNEGSKA (reference sequence). The CDR3 has 16 amino acids. The junction had 10 bases not matched to a gene; V was cut back by 0 bases and J by 3 bases. As DNA, the CDR3 is TGCAGTGCTAGAGATGAACTGACTAGCGTGGGCTACGAGCAGTACTTC. It is translated as CSARDELTSVGYEQYF.

This clonotype was observed at least ten times. The V call is TRBV6-2 or TRBV6-3, the J call TRBJ1-5; 7 positions match TRBD1. This CDR3 region has 17 residues. J gave up 2 bases and V 2 bases, and 9 bases lay outside the gene matches. Germline assignment: CDR1 MNHEY and CDR2 SVGEGT. The CDR3 loop is CASSYPAGGRGNQPQHF. The CDR3 bases are TGTGCCAGCAGTTACCCGGCAGGGGGAAGGGGCAATCAGCCCCAGCATTTT.

The sample holds many counts of this clonotype. The chain uses TRBV20-1 and TRBJ1-1; TRBD1 matches 10 bases. This CDR3 has 14 amino acids. Germline values: CDR1 DFQATT, CDR2 SNEGSKA (reference sequence). V trimming: 6 bases; J trimming: 5 bases; junction bases outside the gene matches: 9. In DNA, the CDR3 is TGCAGTGCGCGACAGGGGGCGCCCCGGACTGAAGCTTTCTTT. Residues: CSARQGAPRTEAFF.